These 28 T cell receptor beta chains came from one sample sequenced in a study of CD8+ T cells in alopecia areata. cDNA reverse transcribed from extracted RNA served as the sequencing template. The repertoire was sequenced with immunoSEQ multiplex PCR; TCRdb's copy has only in-frame clones and lacks some. The sample carries about 120,000 clones, 50% to 55% recorded once. The treatment was: oral pan-JAK inhibitor, 5-10 mg twice daily. The material sequenced was CD4+ T cells sorted from blood, taken at week 4, from a patient treated with tofacitinib. Receptors were obtained from a human donor with alopecia areata.

This clone was seen a handful of times. The chain is built from TRBV29-1 and TRBJ1-1; the D gene is possibly TRBD1 (6 bases). Per germline, CDR1 SQVTM and CDR2 ANQGSEA. Trimming took 6 bases from V and 1 from J, leaving 9 bases between them. The CDR3 length is 12 residues. This CDR3 reads CSVGQRNTEAFF. CDR3 nucleotide sequence: TGCAGCGTCGGACAGAGGAACACTGAAGCTTTCTTT.

This sequence joins TRBV6-5 and TRBJ2-1; 12 bases agree with TRBD1. CDR1 is MNHEY, CDR2 SVGAGI, per germline. Unmatched junction bases numbered 9, after V lost 5 bases and J lost 10 bases. The CDR3 loop spans 15 amino acids. The CDR3 DNA sequence: TGTGCCAGCAGTCCTTCCGGGACAGGGGGCAAAGAGCAGTTCTTC. Amino acids: CASSPSGTGGKEQFF.

Ten or more counts support this clone. The V gene is TRBV2, the J gene TRBJ1-5; TRBD1 aligns across 8 bases. CDR3 length: 16 amino acids. CDR1 and CDR2 (germline): SNHLY, FYNNEI. J gave up 0 bases and V 5 bases, and 6 bases lay outside the gene matches. The CDR3 here is CASSPDRVYSNQPQHF. The CDR3 coding sequence is TGTGCCAGCAGTCCGGACAGGGTTTATAGCAATCAGCCCCAGCATTTT.

The table lists this clone with a few counts. V usage is TRBV18 and J usage is TRBJ1-2; 7 nucleotides agree with TRBD1. V lost 3 bases, J lost 8 bases, and 9 bases stayed unmatched. CDR3 length: 14 residues. Germline V gene sequence: CDR1 KGHSH, CDR2 LQKENI. The CDR3 protein is CASSPTGQLLGYTF. CDR3 nucleotides: TGTGCCAGCTCACCCACGGGACAGCTTTTAGGCTACACCTTC.

The chain joins TRBV7-8 to TRBJ2-2; a possible D gene is TRBD1 (5 bases). V was cut by 2 bases and J by 2 bases, with 15 bases left in between. The CDR3 length is 17 residues. The germline V gene has CDR1 SGHVS and CDR2 FQNEAQ. CDR3 sequence reads: CASSLNKGMRNTGELFF. For the CDR3, the DNA is TGTGCCAGCAGCTTAAACAAGGGGATGCGAAACACCGGGGAGCTGTTTTTT.

This sequence joins TRBV29-1 and TRBJ1-2; TRBD1 might be the D (5 bases). CDR1 is SQVTM, CDR2 ANQGSEA, per germline. The V gene lost 7 bases and the J gene lost 2 bases, with 8 bases spanning the gap. The CDR3 loop spans 11 amino acids. CDR3 coding DNA: TGCAGCGGGGAGGGGAACTATGGCTACACCTTC. Residues: CSGEGNYGYTF. The whole variable domain, filled in from reference TRBV29-1 and TRBJ1-2, reads SAVISQKPSRDICQRGTSLTIQCQVDSQVTMMFWYRQQPGQSLTLIATANQGSEATYESGFVIDKFPISRPNLTFSTLTVSNMSPEDSSIYLCSGEGNYGYTFGSGTRLTVV.

This clone was observed a handful of times. The rearrangement joins TRBV18 to TRBJ1-2; 9 positions match TRBD1. Trimming at V came to 3 bases and at J to 6 bases, leaving 5 bases not matched to a gene. CDR1 and CDR2 from the germline V gene are KGHSH and LQKENI. The CDR3 consists of 14 residues. The CDR3 region has the DNA TGTGCCAGCTCACCCCGGGACAGGGCCGATGGCTACACCTTC. Translating it yields CASSPRDRADGYTF.

This chain links TRBV2 with TRBJ1-3, with 7 bases matching TRBD1. CDR1 and CDR2 from the germline V gene are SNHLY and FYNNEI. The CDR3 has 14 amino acids. V lost 5 bases and J lost 4; bases outside the gene matches: 5. The chain's CDR3 is CASSPGQPGNTIYF. In DNA, the CDR3 is TGTGCCAGCAGTCCGGGACAGCCGGGAAACACCATATATTTT.

In its sample, this clone was seen a few times. V usage is TRBV5-4 and J usage is TRBJ1-2, with D perhaps matching TRBD1 (6 bases). The V and J ends lost 4 bases and 7 bases respectively, with 20 bases between them. The germline gives CDR1 SGHNT, CDR2 YYREEE (reference sequence). The CDR3 has 15 amino acids. Here the CDR3 reads CASSRIQGSFGGYTF. In DNA, the CDR3 is TGTGCCAGCAGCCGGATACAGGGATCGTTCGGTGGCTACACCTTC.

The chain is built from TRBV2 and TRBJ1-6; D is uncertain. Germline values: CDR1 SNHLY, CDR2 FYNNEI. Trimming left V 2 bases short and J 4 bases short, with 9 bases between. The length of the CDR3 is 15 residues. The CDR3 DNA sequence: TGTGCCAGCAGTGAAACCACGAGATATAATTCACCCCTCCACTTT. It is translated as CASSETTRYNSPLHF. The full variable domain, with the rest looked up from reference TRBV2 and TRBJ1-6, is EPEVTQTPSHQVTQMGQEVILRCVPISNHLYFYWYRQILGQKVEFLVSFYNNEISEKSEIFDDQFSVERPDGSNFTLKIRSTKLEDSAMYFCASSETTRYNSPLHFGNGTRLTVT.

The rearrangement joins TRBV18 to TRBJ2-3; D is unresolved. V was clipped by 0 bases and J by 4 bases, with 2 bases between them. The CDR3 contains 12 residues. Germline CDR1 and CDR2: KGHSH and LQKENI. Here the CDR3 DNA reads TGTGCCAGCTCACCACCCTCAGATACGCAGTATTTT. It specifies CASSPPSDTQYF.

The CDR3 loop is CASSFGAGAGRRTQYF. CDR3 DNA: TGTGCCAGCAGCTTTGGAGCGGGAGCGGGTCGGAGGACCCAGTACTTC. The chain has TRBV7-9 and TRBJ2-5; 8 bases map to TRBD2. Germline V gene data show CDR1 as SEHNR and CDR2 as FQNEAQ (reference sequence). The CDR3 consists of 16 residues. The V and J ends lost 3 bases and 7 bases, in that order; junction bases with no gene match: 13.

Only one count was recorded for this clone. This sequence joins TRBV6-5 and TRBJ2-3; D uncertain. Germline V gene sequence: CDR1 MNHEY, CDR2 SVGAGI. V lost 6 bases, J lost 0 bases, and 10 bases lay in between. The CDR3 has 14 amino acids. CDR3 loop: CASSRRPSTDTQYF. In nucleotides, the CDR3 is TGTGCCAGCAGCCGACGGCCCAGCACAGATACGCAGTATTTT.

The chain carries TRBV7-8 and TRBJ1-4, with TRBD1 identical over 7 bases. CDR3 size: 16 residues. V shed 2 bases and J 7 bases; nucleotides not matched to a gene: 10. Germline loops: CDR1 SGHVS, CDR2 FQNEAQ. The CDR3 coding sequence is TGTGCCAGCAGCTTACCCAAGGGGGCTCGCGCTGAAAAACTGTTTTTT. Translation: CASSLPKGARAEKLFF.

There are a few counts of this clone. V and J are TRBV5-1 and TRBJ2-7, with D unresolved. V shed 0 bases and J shed 2 bases, with 9 bases lying between them. The CDR3 runs to 14 residues. CDR1 and CDR2 (germline): SGHRS, YFSETQ. As DNA, the CDR3 is TGCGCCAGCAGCTTGGCCGGTTCTACCTACGAGCAGTACTTC. This gives the protein CASSLAGSTYEQYF.

J is TRBJ2-1 and V is TRBV29-1; 8 bases match TRBD1. Germline trimming cut 6 bases from V and 8 bases from J; bases unmatched to any gene: 6. This CDR3 has 12 amino acids. Germline values: CDR1 SQVTM, CDR2 ANQGSEA. DNA for the CDR3: TGCAGCGTGAGTTCCAGGGGGCATGAGCAGTTCTTC. It translates to CSVSSRGHEQFF.

V usage is TRBV30 and J usage is TRBJ2-1; D gene ambiguous. The CDR3 contains 11 residues. V lost 3 bases to trimming and J lost 6 bases, with 6 bases between them. Germline-derived CDR1 and CDR2 are GTSNPN and SVGIG (reference sequence). This chain's CDR3 is CAWSGLNEQFF. CDR3 DNA: TGTGCCTGGAGCGGGCTCAATGAGCAGTTCTTC.

In its sample, this clone was seen a few times. J is TRBJ2-4 and V is TRBV2; D is possibly TRBD2 (5 bases). The length of the CDR3 is 15 residues. Trimming took off 3 bases at V and 7 bases at J, with 16 bases between the two ends. From germline, CDR1 is SNHLY and CDR2 FYNNEI. The CDR3 sequence is CASSDEGSRTNIQYF. CDR3 coding DNA: TGTGCCAGCAGTGATGAGGGTTCGCGAACCAACATTCAGTACTTC.

V gene TRBV29-1 combines with J gene TRBJ2-1; tentative D call: TRBD2 (5 bases). CDR1 and CDR2 from the germline V gene are SQVTM and ANQGSEA. The CDR3 is 12 residues long. Between the trimmed V and J ends, which lost 6 bases and 6 bases, there was a span of 12 bases. Here the CDR3 reads CSVGAMANEQFF. The CDR3 bases are TGCAGCGTGGGAGCTATGGCCAATGAGCAGTTCTTC.

This clone was counted at least ten times. V is TRBV27 and J is TRBJ2-1; D is perhaps TRBD1 (5 bases). Germline CDR1 is MNHEY and CDR2 is SMNVEV (reference sequence). The V gene lost 6 bases and the J gene lost 4 bases, with 16 bases spanning the gap. The CDR3 sequence is 15 residues long. The CDR3 loop is CASSPRVPVYNEQFF. In DNA form, the CDR3 reads TGTGCCAGCAGCCCCAGGGTTCCTGTGTACAATGAGCAGTTCTTC.

The rearrangement joins TRBV9 to TRBJ2-3; D perhaps matches TRBD2 (6 bases). Per the germline V gene, CDR1 is SGDLS and CDR2 is YYNGEE. V lost 3 bases, J lost 3 bases, and 14 bases lay in between. This CDR3 contains 15 residues. CDR3 region: CASSDSGFGTDTQYF. In DNA form, the CDR3 reads TGTGCCAGCAGCGACAGCGGGTTTGGTACAGATACGCAGTATTTT.

This clone was recorded a few times. A single base separates this from a much larger clone, so it may be a read error. V gene TRBV25-1 combines with J gene TRBJ2-3; D is uncertain. Germline V gives CDR1 MGHDK, CDR2 SYGVNS. The CDR3 totals 12 residues. V was trimmed by 0 bases and J by 2 bases, leaving 0 bases between them. The CDR3 coding sequence is TGTGCCAGCAGTGAATACACAGATACGCAGTATTTT. It codes for CASSEYTDTQYF.

This chain uses TRBV4-2 with TRBJ2-7; TRBD1 agrees at 7 bases. Germline V gives CDR1 LGHNA, CDR2 YNFKEQ. The CDR3 extends over 16 amino acids. With V trimmed by 2 bases and J by 0 bases, 7 bases remained unmatched. The CDR3, as DNA: TGTGCCAGCAGCCAAAACAGACAGGGCAGCTCCTACGAGCAGTACTTC. Translating gives CASSQNRQGSSYEQYF.

This clone was recorded only once. The chain carries TRBV5-1 and TRBJ2-5, with unresolved D. The CDR3 runs to 14 residues. From germline, CDR1 is SGHRS and CDR2 YFSETQ. The V end was cut by 0 bases, the J end by 3 bases, with 9 bases between. The CDR3 bases are TGCGCCAGCAGCTTGGGAACGGTGGAAGAGACCCAGTACTTC. It translates to CASSLGTVEETQYF.

This clone was picked up many times. V is TRBV18 and J is TRBJ1-1; possible D gene TRBD1, 6 bases. Trimming took 2 bases from V and 0 from J, leaving 7 bases between them. Per the germline V gene, CDR1 is KGHSH and CDR2 is LQKENI. The CDR3 spans 14 residues. CDR3 in DNA: TGTGCCAGCTCACCAACAGGGATGAACACTGAAGCTTTCTTT. As protein: CASSPTGMNTEAFF.

This clone has a handful of counts. The chain joins TRBV29-1 to TRBJ2-7, with D uncertain. Trimming shortened V by 4 bases and J by 0 bases, and 7 bases separated the two germline ends. Looked up from germline, CDR1 is SQVTM and CDR2 is ANQGSEA. The CDR3 extends over 12 amino acids. Written as DNA, the CDR3 is TGCAGCGTTGCTCATAGCTCCTACGAGCAGTACTTC. It yields the protein CSVAHSSYEQYF.

The V gene is TRBV27, the J gene TRBJ2-3; weak D call: TRBD1 (5 bases). CDR1 MNHEY and CDR2 SMNVEV come from the germline V gene (reference sequence). The CDR3 spans 15 residues. V was trimmed by 3 bases and J by 3 bases, leaving 13 bases between them. As DNA, the CDR3 is TGTGCCAGCAGTTTGTTGGCAGGGCGAACAGATACGCAGTATTTT. The encoded protein is CASSLLAGRTDTQYF.

The CDR3 region is CAWKTRGAGETQYF. The CDR3 nucleotides read TGTGCCTGGAAAACCCGGGGGGCGGGAGAGACCCAGTACTTC. The V and J genes are TRBV30 and TRBJ2-5; the D gene is possibly TRBD2 (7 bases). CDR1 is GTSNPN, CDR2 SVGIG, per germline (reference sequence). The CDR3 is 14 amino acids. V was pared by 4 bases and J by 4 bases, with 16 bases between.